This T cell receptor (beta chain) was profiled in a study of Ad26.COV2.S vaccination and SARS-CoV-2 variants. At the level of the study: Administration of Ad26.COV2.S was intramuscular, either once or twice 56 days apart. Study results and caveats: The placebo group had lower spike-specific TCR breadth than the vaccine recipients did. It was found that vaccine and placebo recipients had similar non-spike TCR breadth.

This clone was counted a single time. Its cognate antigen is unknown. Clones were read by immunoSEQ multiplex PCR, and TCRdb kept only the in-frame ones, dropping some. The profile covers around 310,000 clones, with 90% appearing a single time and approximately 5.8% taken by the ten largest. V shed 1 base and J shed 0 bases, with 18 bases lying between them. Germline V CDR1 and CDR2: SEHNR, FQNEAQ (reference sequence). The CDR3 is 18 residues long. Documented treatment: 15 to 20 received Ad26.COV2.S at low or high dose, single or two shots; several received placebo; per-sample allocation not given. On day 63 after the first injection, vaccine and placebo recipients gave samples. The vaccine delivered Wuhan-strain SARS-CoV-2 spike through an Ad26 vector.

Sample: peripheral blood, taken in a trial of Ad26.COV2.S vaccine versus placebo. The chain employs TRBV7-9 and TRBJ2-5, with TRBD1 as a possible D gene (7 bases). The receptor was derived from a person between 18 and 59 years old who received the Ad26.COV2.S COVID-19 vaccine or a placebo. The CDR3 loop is CASSLGGGTETYQETQYF. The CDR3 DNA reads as TGTGCCAGCAGCTTAGGAGGGGGGACAGAAACGTACCAAGAGACCCAGTACTTC.